This T cell receptor beta chain was obtained from a study of blood T cell repertoires in COVID-19. For the study at large: PBMCs, B-cell-depleted T cells, or T cells provided the cDNA or gDNA that made up the material.

In the original processing: The assay estimated nucleated cells by amplifying reference gene primers. TCRdb keeps only in-frame clones here, not all; method: immunoSEQ multiplex PCR. V, J and clone size are those of that table, while D and trimming were read from the DNA. The table has just under 350,000 clones, approximately 89% seen once. Germline CDR1 and CDR2: SGHTA and FQGNSA. Trimming took off 2 bases at V and 1 base at J, with 17 bases between the two ends. The CDR3 contains 17 residues. The chain has TRBV7-2 and TRBJ1-2; D remains unclear. This TCR was recovered from a woman younger than 30 who had recovered from COVID-19. The sequenced sample consisted of peripheral blood. The CDR3 reads CASSLSSLRYSNYGYTF. CDR3 DNA sequence: TGTGCCAGCAGCTTAAGTTCCCTTCGGTACAGTAACTATGGCTACACCTTC.